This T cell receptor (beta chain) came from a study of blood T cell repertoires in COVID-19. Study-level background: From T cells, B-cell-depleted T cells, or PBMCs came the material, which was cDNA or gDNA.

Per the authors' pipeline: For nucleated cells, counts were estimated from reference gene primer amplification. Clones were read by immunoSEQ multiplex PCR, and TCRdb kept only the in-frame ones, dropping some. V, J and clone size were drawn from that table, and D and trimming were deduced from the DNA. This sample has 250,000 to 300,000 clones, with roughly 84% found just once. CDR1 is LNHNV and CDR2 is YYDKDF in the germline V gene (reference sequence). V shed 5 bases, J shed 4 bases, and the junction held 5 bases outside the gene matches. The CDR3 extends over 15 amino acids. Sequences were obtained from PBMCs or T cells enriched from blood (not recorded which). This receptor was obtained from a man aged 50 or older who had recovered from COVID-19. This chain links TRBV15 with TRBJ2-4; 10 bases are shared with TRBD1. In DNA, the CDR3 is TGTGCCACCAGCTCCCGACAGGGGGCAAAAAACATTCAGTACTTC. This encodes CATSSRQGAKNIQYF.